The following is a T cell receptor beta chain sequence with its context. What it binds is not known. The data stem from a study of cytomegalovirus exposure and HLA in healthy donors. Study-wide findings and caveats: Per a later analysis, about 17,000 TCR beta sequences showed association with HLA alleles at 0.05 false discovery rate. Several V segments, TRBV6-2 and TRBV6-3 among them, could not be told apart and were dropped. Productive rates of about 87% or about 30% were seen for most TCR beta V segments in an earlier analysis. Reports described diagnosis of cytomegalovirus status by the classifier as highly specific and sensitive.

The CDR3 runs 17 residues. Germline CDR1 MDHEN, CDR2 SYDVKM. The germline V and J ends were trimmed by 6 bases and 1 base, with 21 bases remaining between them. Both 60 Vbeta primers and 13 Jbeta primers went into the PCR. Data came from immunoSEQ multiplex PCR; TCRdb stores just in-frame clones and leaves some out. The sample holds about 89,000 clones; less than 85% are singletons and the top ten take around 7.4%. The chain couples TRBV28 to TRBJ1-2; TRBD1 is a possible D gene (6 bases). The TCR originated in a man between 40 and 49 years old in good health and CMV-seropositive. The sequenced sample consisted of PBMCs. Here the CDR3 reads CASSPLSGGDFNYGYTF. In nucleotides, the CDR3 is TGTGCCAGCAGCCCTCTCTCTGGGGGCGATTTTAACTATGGCTACACCTTC.